This T cell receptor (beta chain) was found in a study of regulatory T cells in long-lasting Graves disease. Study-level results: Persistent disease preferred TRBV28, TRBJ1-2 and TRBJ2-5.

This clonotype was picked up a small number of times. Its antigen is unidentified. The time point: newly diagnosed GD, antithyroid drugs for less than 3 months. Researchers made the TCR library from RNA that was extracted from PBMCs. Investigators prepared the TCR beta libraries by applying iRepertoire HTBI primers and Arm-PCR of CDR3 regions. MiXCR was run by TCRdb on the multiplex PCR reads, yielding one entry per CDR3 protein. Found here are under 450,000 distinct CDR3 sequences, around 15% of them singletons; the top ten hold roughly 21%. The CDR3 loop spans 14 amino acids. With 9 bases clipped from V and 2 bases from J, the junction kept 5 bases outside the gene matches. CDR1 and CDR2 from the germline V gene are ENHRY and SYGVKD. These data also featured in a second study, about T cells in Graves' hyperthyroidism and ophthalmopathy. As reported in that work: Patients aged 18 to 65 had newly diagnosed hyperthyroidism lasting under 2 months. In the first-round RT-PCR of the TCR CDR3, the HTBI primer set was used.

The source material was peripheral blood mononuclear cells (PBMCs), sampled at new diagnosis, from a patient treated with antithyroid drugs. The receptor was isolated from a woman aged 18-30 years with Graves disease. The chain combines TRBV10-3 with TRBJ2-2, with 8 bases aligning to TRBD1. The CDR3 region is CAIKTGVNTGELFF. CDR3 coding DNA: TGTGCCATTAAGACAGGGGTTAACACCGGGGAGCTGTTTTTT.